The 32 T cell receptor beta chains below come from one sample, sequenced in a study of PD-L1 blockade in urothelial cancer. The table came from immunoSEQ multiplex PCR; TCRdb's copy has only in-frame clones and leaves some out. Counted here are 45,000 to 60,000 clones, around 86% occurring once; the ten biggest clones make up 15% to 17%. Specified time point: pretreatment peripheral blood. The sample in question was PBMCs, obtained around atezolizumab (anti-PD-L1) treatment. These receptors originate from a man between 65 and 85 years old with urothelial cancer.

This sequence joins TRBV5-1 and TRBJ2-3; tentative D call: TRBD1 (6 bases). Germline CDR1 and CDR2: SGHRS and YFSETQ. Trimming stripped 4 bases from V and 4 bases from J, with 13 bases between. This CDR3 spans 14 amino acids. CDR3 protein: CASSLGQPPDTQYF. Here the CDR3 DNA reads TGCGCCAGCAGCCTCGGACAGCCACCAGATACGCAGTATTTT.

The genes are TRBV5-4 and TRBJ2-3; D remains ambiguous. Per the germline V gene, CDR1 is SGHNT and CDR2 is YYREEE (reference sequence). This CDR3 spans 13 amino acids. V lost 4 bases, J lost 2 bases, and 8 bases lay in between. The DNA for the CDR3 is TGTGCCAGCAGCGCAGTCCCCACAGATACGCAGTATTTT. Translating gives CASSAVPTDTQYF. Together with reference TRBV5-4 and TRBJ2-3, the CDR3 gives the full variable domain: ETGVTQSPTHLIKTRGQQVTLRCSSQSGHNTVSWYQQALGQGPQFIFQYYREEENGRGNFPPRFSGLQFPNYSSELNVNALELDDSALYLCASSAVPTDTQYFGPGTRLTVL.

V gene TRBV5-4 combines with J gene TRBJ1-1; D is perhaps TRBD1 (6 bases). The CDR3 spans 13 residues. Trimming removed 9 bases at V and 0 bases at J, with 12 bases between. Germline-derived CDR1 and CDR2 are SGHNT and YYREEE (reference sequence). The CDR3 sequence: CATGTFMNTEAFF. The CDR3 region has the DNA TGTGCCACAGGGACATTCATGAACACTGAAGCTTTCTTT.

This clone was detected only a few times. J is TRBJ2-7 and V is TRBV9; D is possibly TRBD1 (6 bases). Germline assignment: CDR1 SGDLS and CDR2 YYNGEE. The CDR3 is 14 residues long. With 3 bases removed from V and 3 bases from J, the gap between germline ends came to 13 bases. The CDR3 is CASSATGTGYEQYF. The DNA of the CDR3 is TGTGCCAGCAGCGCAACAGGGACGGGCTACGAGCAGTACTTC. The variable domain in full, completed from reference TRBV9 and TRBJ2-7, reads DSGVTQTPKHLITATGQRVTLRCSPRSGDLSVYWYQQSLDQGLQFLIQYYNGEERAKGNILERFSAQQFPDLHSELNLSSLELGDSALYFCASSATGTGYEQYFGPGTRLTVT.

The chain uses TRBV2 and TRBJ2-5; no reliable D call. Germline lookup yields CDR1 SNHLY and CDR2 FYNNEI. The CDR3 totals 11 residues. V lost 3 bases and J lost 5, with 4 bases in between. The CDR3, as DNA: TGTGCCAGCAGTGATCTGGAGACCCAGTACTTC. Translated: CASSDLETQYF.

The chain carries TRBV28 and TRBJ2-1; 9 bases are a match to TRBD2. Unmatched junction bases numbered 8, after V lost 6 bases and J lost 2 bases. CDR1 is MDHEN and CDR2 is SYDVKM in the germline V gene. The CDR3 contains 16 residues. The CDR3, as DNA: TGTGCCAGCAGCTTACCCCGACTAGCGGCCTACAATGAGCAGTTCTTC. Its translation: CASSLPRLAAYNEQFF.

The chain is built from TRBV6-5 and TRBJ1-1; maybe TRBD1 (6 bases). The CDR3 loop spans 12 amino acids. Trimming shortened V by 7 bases and J by 5 bases, and 11 bases separated the two germline ends. Germline assignment: CDR1 MNHEY and CDR2 SVGAGI. The CDR3 is CASKQGRTEAFF. The CDR3 DNA reads TGTGCCAGCAAACAGGGAAGAACTGAAGCTTTCTTT.

The chain carries TRBV2 and TRBJ2-1; D not certain. Deletions cut 8 bases from V and 4 bases from J, with 6 bases between. The CDR3 is made up of 11 amino acids. CDR1 is SNHLY and CDR2 is FYNNEI in the germline V gene. The CDR3 spells CASAKYNEQFF. CDR3 nucleotides: TGTGCCAGCGCTAAATACAATGAGCAGTTCTTC.

The gene calls are TRBV5-6 and TRBJ2-2, with D possibly matching TRBD2 (5 bases). The CDR3 runs 16 residues. The V and J ends lost 0 bases and 4 bases respectively, with 13 bases between them. Looked up from germline, CDR1 is SGHDT and CDR2 is YYEEEE. DNA for the CDR3: TGTGCCAGCAGCTTGGATGCGGGCTTTAGCACCGGGGAGCTGTTTTTT. Amino acids: CASSLDAGFSTGELFF.

The CDR3 nucleotides are TGTGCCAGCAGTGTACAGGGGGTAACTAATGAAAAACTGTTTTTT. Its protein product is CASSVQGVTNEKLFF. The rearrangement uses TRBV2 and TRBJ1-4; the match to TRBD1 covers 8 bases. The CDR3 runs to 15 residues. Germline V gene lookup returns CDR1 SNHLY and CDR2 FYNNEI. The J segment lost 1 base and the V segment lost 4 bases, leaving 2 bases of the junction unmatched.

The chain has TRBV6-5 and TRBJ1-1; 7 bases are shared with TRBD1. The CDR3 contains 16 residues. V lost 2 bases and J lost 0; bases outside the gene matches: 6. In germline, CDR1 is MNHEY, CDR2 SVGAGI. The CDR3 DNA reads TGTGCCAGCAGTTACGGGTACAGGGGAATGAACACTGAAGCTTTCTTT. This sequence encodes CASSYGYRGMNTEAFF.

This rearrangement joins TRBV19 to TRBJ2-5; TRBD2 might be the D (6 bases). CDR1 LNHDA and CDR2 SQIVND come from the germline V gene (reference sequence). The V and J ends lost 7 bases and 1 base respectively, with 10 bases between them. The length of the CDR3 is 13 residues. CDR3: CASTPGVQETQYF. CDR3 coding DNA: TGTGCCAGTACACCGGGAGTCCAAGAGACCCAGTACTTC. The full variable domain, in which reference TRBV19 and TRBJ2-5 provide the parts outside the CDR3, is DGGITQSPKYLFRKEGQNVTLSCEQNLNHDAMYWYRQDPGQGLRLIYYSQIVNDFQKGDIAEGYSVSREKKESFPLTVTSAQKNPTAFYLCASTPGVQETQYFGPGTRLLVL.

This clone was seen a single time. J is TRBJ2-1 and V is TRBV19, with 11 nucleotides matching TRBD2. The ends lost 6 bases at V and 4 bases at J; junction bases unmatched: 11. The germline gives CDR1 LNHDA, CDR2 SQIVND (reference sequence). This CDR3 is built from 17 residues. Written as DNA, the CDR3 is TGTGCCAGTAGACCCACCCCCGGGACTAGCGGTTACAATGAGCAGTTCTTC. Translating gives CASRPTPGTSGYNEQFF.

The gene calls are TRBV19 and TRBJ2-1; 8 nucleotides align to TRBD1. V was clipped by 6 bases and J by 1 base; unmatched bases: 14. Germline V lookup: CDR1 LNHDA, CDR2 SQIVND (reference sequence). This CDR3 comprises 18 residues. In DNA form, the CDR3 reads TGTGCCAGTAGCCTGGATGCTGGGGACAGGCTATCCTACAATGAGCAGTTCTTC. This encodes CASSLDAGDRLSYNEQFF. The entire variable domain, with the rest obtained from reference TRBV19 and TRBJ2-1, is as follows: DGGITQSPKYLFRKEGQNVTLSCEQNLNHDAMYWYRQDPGQGLRLIYYSQIVNDFQKGDIAEGYSVSREKKESFPLTVTSAQKNPTAFYLCASSLDAGDRLSYNEQFFGPGTRLTVL.

The chain carries TRBV19 and TRBJ2-5, with TRBD2 as a possible D gene (6 bases). Germline CDR1 is LNHDA and CDR2 is SQIVND (reference sequence). This CDR3 is 14 amino acids long. Trimming took 5 bases from V and 4 from J, leaving 14 bases between them. CDR3 in DNA: TGTGCCAGTAGTCCCGGAGGGCCACGAGAGACCCAGTACTTC. This translates into CASSPGGPRETQYF.

This rearrangement joins TRBV7-3 to TRBJ2-1; 7 bases map to TRBD2. Germline loops: CDR1 SGHTA, CDR2 FQGTGA. Trimming removed 2 bases from V and 10 bases from J; junction bases left unmatched: 5. The CDR3 has 13 residues. The CDR3 loop reads CASSLGREGEQFF. Here the CDR3 DNA reads TGTGCCAGCAGCTTAGGCAGGGAGGGAGAGCAGTTCTTC. Combining the CDR3 with reference TRBV7-3 and TRBJ2-1 gives the whole variable domain GAGVSQTPSNKVTEKGKYVELRCDPISGHTALYWYRQSLGQGPEFLIYFQGTGAADDSGLPNDRFFAVRPEGSVSTLKIQRTERGDSAVYLCASSLGREGEQFFGPGTRLTVL.

The rearrangement links TRBV19 to TRBJ1-5; no clear D gene. Trimming shortened V by 4 bases and J by 3 bases, and 10 bases separated the two germline ends. CDR3 length: 14 amino acids. Per germline, CDR1 LNHDA and CDR2 SQIVND (reference sequence). This CDR3 reads CASSSVSYNQPQHF. The DNA of the CDR3 is TGTGCCAGTAGTAGTGTCAGTTACAATCAGCCCCAGCATTTT.

The rearrangement uses TRBV6-1 and TRBJ2-4; TRBD1 aligns across 9 bases. V was clipped by 7 bases and J by 7 bases; unmatched bases: 8. The CDR3 is 14 amino acids. Germline V gene sequence: CDR1 MNHNS, CDR2 SASEGT. In DNA, the CDR3 is TGTGCCAGCAACCAGGACAGGGGACACAACATTCAGTACTTC. Its protein is CASNQDRGHNIQYF.

Points on this clone: The junction and the germline gene differ at one end; a read error may be behind it. The chain is built from TRBV6-5 and TRBJ2-1; 12 bases match TRBD2. CDR3 length: 15 residues. The germline gives CDR1 MNHEY, CDR2 SVGAGI. The CDR3 spells CASSDSTSGSNEQFF. CDR3 nucleotides: TGTGCCAGCAGTGACTCGACTAGCGGGAGCAATGAGCAGTTCTTC.

This chain joins TRBV4-1 and TRBJ2-4; D is ambiguous. Trimming took off 0 bases at V and 0 bases at J, with 15 bases between the two ends. The CDR3 is 18 residues long. CDR1 MGHRA and CDR2 YSYEKL come from the germline V gene. The CDR3: CASSQDPPSVLAKNIQYF. Here the CDR3 DNA reads TGCGCCAGCAGCCAAGATCCGCCAAGCGTACTAGCCAAAAACATTCAGTACTTC.

This chain uses TRBV28 with TRBJ2-1, with 7 bases lining up with TRBD2. Germline-derived CDR1 and CDR2 are MDHEN and SYDVKM. Unmatched junction bases numbered 5, after V lost 2 bases and J lost 4 bases. This CDR3 comprises 15 residues. The CDR3 nucleotides read TGTGCCAGCAGTTTAGGGTCGGGAGGATACAATGAGCAGTTCTTC. It encodes CASSLGSGGYNEQFF.

The CDR3 DNA reads as TGTGCCAGAGGAGCAGGGAGCGGGAGCAAGCATGAGCAGTTCTTC. It yields the protein CARGAGSGSKHEQFF. This chain connects TRBV19 to TRBJ2-1; 8 bases map to TRBD2. Germline loops: CDR1 LNHDA, CDR2 SQIVND (reference sequence). The CDR3 is 15 amino acids. The V segment lost 9 bases and the J segment 8 bases; nucleotides outside the gene matches: 15.

The chain links TRBV4-1 to TRBJ2-1, with TRBD2 matching 7 bases. The CDR3 runs to 16 residues. Trimming cost V 0 bases and J 6 bases; bases outside gene matches: 8. Germline V gives CDR1 MGHRA, CDR2 YSYEKL. The CDR3 reads CASSQEKAGERNEQFF. DNA of the CDR3: TGCGCCAGCAGCCAAGAAAAGGCGGGAGAACGCAATGAGCAGTTCTTC.

The chain joins TRBV27 to TRBJ1-5; D is perhaps TRBD1 (5 bases). This CDR3 is built from 17 residues. Germline V CDR1 and CDR2: MNHEY, SMNVEV (reference sequence). Trimming took 0 bases from V and 3 from J, leaving 15 bases between them. CDR3 nucleotides: TGTGCCAGCAGTTTATCTTACAGGCCATACTACAATCAGCCCCAGCATTTT. Protein: CASSLSYRPYYNQPQHF.

This clone was recorded a few times. The chain is built from TRBV5-8 and TRBJ2-1, with no clear D. Trimming took off 0 bases at V and 1 base at J, with 11 bases between the two ends. The CDR3 length is 16 residues. Per the germline V gene, CDR1 is SGHTS and CDR2 is YDEGEE. The CDR3 nucleotides read TGTGCCAGCAGCTTGGTTGAGCCCCTATCCTACAATGAGCAGTTCTTC. Its protein is CASSLVEPLSYNEQFF.

This sequence joins TRBV5-1 and TRBJ2-7, with D tentatively TRBD2 (5 bases). Per the germline V gene, CDR1 is SGHRS and CDR2 is YFSETQ. This CDR3 is 16 amino acids long. The germline V and J ends were trimmed by 0 bases and 2 bases, with 15 bases remaining between them. The CDR3 is CASSLARIAPTYEQYF. In DNA form, the CDR3 reads TGCGCCAGCAGCTTGGCCCGGATAGCGCCGACCTACGAGCAGTACTTC.

This chain links TRBV5-1 with TRBJ2-5; 8 bases map to TRBD2. This CDR3 contains 16 residues. Germline V lookup: CDR1 SGHRS, CDR2 YFSETQ. Trimming at V came to 2 bases and at J to 5 bases, leaving 11 bases not matched to a gene. The CDR3 is CASSFPLAGGGETQYF. CDR3 coding DNA: TGCGCCAGCAGCTTCCCCTTGGCGGGAGGAGGGGAGACCCAGTACTTC.

This clone was seen a few times. V usage is TRBV7-6 and J usage is TRBJ2-5; TRBD1 matches 10 bases. CDR3 length: 15 amino acids. V lost 5 bases and J lost 5; bases outside the gene matches: 8. The germline CDR1 and CDR2 sequences are SGHVS and FNYEAQ. CDR3 nucleotides: TGTGCCAGCAGCCTGATGGGACAGGGGTTGGAGACCCAGTACTTC. This translates into CASSLMGQGLETQYF.

The chain uses TRBV27 and TRBJ2-3; D possibly corresponds to TRBD2 (5 bases). Germline V gene data show CDR1 as MNHEY and CDR2 as SMNVEV (reference sequence). This CDR3 has 14 residues. The V end lost 2 bases, the J end lost 14 bases, and 20 bases lay between the germline ends. CDR3 protein: CASSLRGAPGYAYF. Written as DNA, the CDR3 is TGTGCCAGCAGTTTACGGGGAGCTCCCGGATACGCGTATTTT.

This clone came up once. The rearrangement links TRBV7-2 to TRBJ2-4; 7 nucleotides align to TRBD1. The CDR3 loop spans 16 amino acids. Germline CDR1 SGHTA, CDR2 FQGNSA. V lost 2 bases and J lost 1; bases outside the gene matches: 5. CDR3 bases: TGTGCCAGCAGCTTACTAGGGGGCCTTGCCAAAAACATTCAGTACTTC. Its translation is CASSLLGGLAKNIQYF.

This chain uses TRBV25-1 with TRBJ2-1; D remains unclear. The germline V and J ends were trimmed by 3 bases and 8 bases, with 11 bases remaining between them. Looked up from germline, CDR1 is MGHDK and CDR2 is SYGVNS. The CDR3 consists of 13 residues. CDR3 DNA: TGTGCCAGCAGTGAGTTAGGCGGCGATGAGCAGTTCTTC. It specifies CASSELGGDEQFF.

The rearrangement joins TRBV9 to TRBJ2-7; 7 nucleotides agree with TRBD1. The CDR3 is 13 amino acids. V lost 6 bases and J lost 5; bases outside the gene matches: 8. Germline CDR1 SGDLS, CDR2 YYNGEE. CDR3 sequence reads: CASIGTAGDEQYF. The CDR3 nucleotides read TGTGCCAGCATCGGGACAGCCGGGGACGAGCAGTACTTC.